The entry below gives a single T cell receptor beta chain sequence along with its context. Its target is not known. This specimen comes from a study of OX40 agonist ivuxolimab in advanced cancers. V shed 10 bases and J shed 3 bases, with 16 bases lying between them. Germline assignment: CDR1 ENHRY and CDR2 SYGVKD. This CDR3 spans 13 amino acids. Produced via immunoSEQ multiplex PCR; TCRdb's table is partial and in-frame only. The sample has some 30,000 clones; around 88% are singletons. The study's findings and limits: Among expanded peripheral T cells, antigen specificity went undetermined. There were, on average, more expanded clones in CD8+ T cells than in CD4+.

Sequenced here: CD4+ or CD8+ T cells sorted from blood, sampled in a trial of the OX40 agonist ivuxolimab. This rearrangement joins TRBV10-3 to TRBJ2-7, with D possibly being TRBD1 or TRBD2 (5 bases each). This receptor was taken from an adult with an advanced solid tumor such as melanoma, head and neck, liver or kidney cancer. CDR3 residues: CATSGTENYEQYF. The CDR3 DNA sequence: TGTGCCACCTCCGGGACGGAGAACTACGAGCAGTACTTC.